The clone carrying this T cell receptor (beta chain) appeared once. Time point reported: newly diagnosed GD, antithyroid drugs for less than 3 months. Extracted PBMC RNA gave rise to the TCR library. Under American Thyroid Association guidelines, Graves' disease was diagnosed. These data are taken from a study of regulatory T cells in long-lasting Graves disease. The overall study: The study enrolled newly diagnosed Graves' patients on antithyroid drugs under 3 months.

In building TCR beta libraries, iRepertoire HTBI primers were used together with Arm-PCR of CDR3 regions. TCRdb re-called the multiplex PCR reads with MiXCR, one entry per CDR3 protein. The data contain about 300,000 distinct CDR3 sequences, roughly 18% of them singletons. Trimming removed 8 bases from V and 4 bases from J, with 15 bases in between. The CDR3 contains 13 residues. From germline, CDR1 is GTSNPN and CDR2 SVGIG (reference sequence). Specimen: peripheral blood mononuclear cells (PBMCs), collected at new diagnosis, from a patient treated with antithyroid drugs. The chain couples TRBV30 to TRBJ2-1, with D hard to call. The sequence was collected from a female donor with Graves disease. CDR3 residues: CANAEDGYNEQFF. The CDR3 DNA sequence: TGTGCCAACGCCGAGGACGGGTACAATGAGCAGTTCTTC.